This T cell receptor beta chain was captured in a study of cytomegalovirus exposure and HLA in healthy donors. General observations from the study: A later analysis found common viral pathogens apparently linked to several of the most significant clusters.

This clone was picked up a small number of times. Its antigen is unknown. CDR1 and CDR2 from the germline V gene are SGHDT and YYEEEE. This CDR3 contains 13 residues. V was clipped by 2 bases and J by 3 bases, with 8 bases between them. Donors showed nominal health when sampled, although they likely had unrecorded immune exposures. PCR amplification relied on 60 Vbeta primers (plus 13 Jbeta primers). Measured with immunoSEQ multiplex PCR; TCRdb has only the in-frame clones, and not every one. This sample has 55,000 to 85,000 clones, with about two thirds found just once. The sample was PBMCs. The sequence was collected from a woman aged 40 to 55 in good health and CMV-seropositive. The V and J genes are TRBV5-6 and TRBJ1-2; D not certain. The CDR3 DNA reads as TGTGCCAGCAGCTTCTACGGGGACTATGGCTACACCTTC. Its translation is CASSFYGDYGYTF.